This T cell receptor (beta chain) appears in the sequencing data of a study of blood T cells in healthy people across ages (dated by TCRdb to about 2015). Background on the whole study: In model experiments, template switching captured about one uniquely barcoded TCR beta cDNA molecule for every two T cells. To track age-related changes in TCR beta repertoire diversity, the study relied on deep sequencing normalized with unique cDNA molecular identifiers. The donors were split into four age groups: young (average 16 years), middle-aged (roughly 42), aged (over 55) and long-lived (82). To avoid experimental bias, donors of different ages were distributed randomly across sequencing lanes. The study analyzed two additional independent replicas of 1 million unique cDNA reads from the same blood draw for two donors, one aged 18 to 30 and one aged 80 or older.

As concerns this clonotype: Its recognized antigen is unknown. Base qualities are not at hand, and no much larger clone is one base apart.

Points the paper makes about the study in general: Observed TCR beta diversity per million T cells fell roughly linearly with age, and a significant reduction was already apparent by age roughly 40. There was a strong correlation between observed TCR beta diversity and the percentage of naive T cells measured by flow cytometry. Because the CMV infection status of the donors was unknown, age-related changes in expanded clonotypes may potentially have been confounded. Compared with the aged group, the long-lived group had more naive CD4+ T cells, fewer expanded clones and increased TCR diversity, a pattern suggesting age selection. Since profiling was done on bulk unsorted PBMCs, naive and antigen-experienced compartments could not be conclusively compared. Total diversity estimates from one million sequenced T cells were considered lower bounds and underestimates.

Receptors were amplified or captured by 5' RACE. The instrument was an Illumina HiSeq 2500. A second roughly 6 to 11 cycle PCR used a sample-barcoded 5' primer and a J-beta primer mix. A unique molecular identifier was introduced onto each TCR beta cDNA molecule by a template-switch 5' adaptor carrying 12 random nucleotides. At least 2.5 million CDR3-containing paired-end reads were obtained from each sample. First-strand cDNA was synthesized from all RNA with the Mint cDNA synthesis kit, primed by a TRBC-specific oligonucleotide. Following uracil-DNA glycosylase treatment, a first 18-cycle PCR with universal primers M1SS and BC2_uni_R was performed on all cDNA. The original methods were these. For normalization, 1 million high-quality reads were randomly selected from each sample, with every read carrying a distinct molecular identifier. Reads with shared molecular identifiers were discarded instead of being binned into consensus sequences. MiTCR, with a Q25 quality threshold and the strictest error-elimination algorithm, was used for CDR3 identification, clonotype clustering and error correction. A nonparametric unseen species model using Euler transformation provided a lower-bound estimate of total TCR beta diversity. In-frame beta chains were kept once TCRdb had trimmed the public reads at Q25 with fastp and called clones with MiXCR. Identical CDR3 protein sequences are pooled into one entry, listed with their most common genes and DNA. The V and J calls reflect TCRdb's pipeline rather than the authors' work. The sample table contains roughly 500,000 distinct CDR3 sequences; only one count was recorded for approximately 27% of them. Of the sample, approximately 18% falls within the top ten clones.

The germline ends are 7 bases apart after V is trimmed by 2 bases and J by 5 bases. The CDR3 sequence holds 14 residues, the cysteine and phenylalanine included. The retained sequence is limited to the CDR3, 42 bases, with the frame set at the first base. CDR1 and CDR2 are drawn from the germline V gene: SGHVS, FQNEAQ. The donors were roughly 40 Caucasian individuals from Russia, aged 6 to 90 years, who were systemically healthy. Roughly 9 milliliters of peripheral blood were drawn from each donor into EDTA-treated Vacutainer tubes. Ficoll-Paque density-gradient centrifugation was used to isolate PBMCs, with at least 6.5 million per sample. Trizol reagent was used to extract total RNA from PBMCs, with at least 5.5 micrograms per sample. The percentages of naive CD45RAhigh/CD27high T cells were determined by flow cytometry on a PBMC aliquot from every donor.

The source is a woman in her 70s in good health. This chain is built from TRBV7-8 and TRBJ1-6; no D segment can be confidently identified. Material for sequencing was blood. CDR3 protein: CASSLTDDNSPLHF. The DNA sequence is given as TGTGCCAGCAGCTTAACAGACGATAATTCACCCCTCCACTTT.